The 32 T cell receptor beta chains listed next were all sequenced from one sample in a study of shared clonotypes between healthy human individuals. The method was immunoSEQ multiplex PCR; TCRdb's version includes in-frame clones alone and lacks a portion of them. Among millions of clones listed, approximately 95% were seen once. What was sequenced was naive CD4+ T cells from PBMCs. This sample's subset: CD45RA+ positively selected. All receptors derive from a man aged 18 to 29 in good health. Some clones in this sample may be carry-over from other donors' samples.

CDR3 DNA: TGTGCCAGCAGTTTGGCCTTTGCGGGACGGGGCGCCCATGAGCAGTTCTTC. Residues: CASSLAFAGRGAHEQFF. The chain uses TRBV28 and TRBJ2-1, with D possibly TRBD2 on 6 matching bases. The CDR3 extends over 17 amino acids. Trimming removed 3 bases from V and 8 bases from J, with 23 bases in between. The germline V gene has CDR1 MDHEN and CDR2 SYDVKM. Drawing the rest from reference TRBV28 and TRBJ2-1, the complete variable domain is DVKVTQSSRYLVKRTGEKVFLECVQDMDHENMFWYRQDPGLGLRLIYFSYDVKMKEKGDIPEGYSVSREKKERFSLILESASTNQTSMYLCASSLAFAGRGAHEQFFGPGTRLTVL.

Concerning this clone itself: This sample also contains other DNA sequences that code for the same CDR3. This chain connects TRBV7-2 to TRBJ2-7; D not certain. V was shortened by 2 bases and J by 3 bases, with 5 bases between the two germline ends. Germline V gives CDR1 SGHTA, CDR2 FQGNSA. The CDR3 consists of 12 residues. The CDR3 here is CASSLSSYEQYF. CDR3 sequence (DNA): TGTGCCAGCAGCTTATCTAGCTACGAGCAGTACTTC.

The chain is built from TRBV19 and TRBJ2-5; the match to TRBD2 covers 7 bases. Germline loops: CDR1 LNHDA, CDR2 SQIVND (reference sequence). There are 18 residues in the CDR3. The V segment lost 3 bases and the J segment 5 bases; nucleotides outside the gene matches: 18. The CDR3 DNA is TGTGCCAGTAGTATTCCAGCGGGAACCCTACCGGTTATCGAGACCCAGTACTTC. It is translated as CASSIPAGTLPVIETQYF.

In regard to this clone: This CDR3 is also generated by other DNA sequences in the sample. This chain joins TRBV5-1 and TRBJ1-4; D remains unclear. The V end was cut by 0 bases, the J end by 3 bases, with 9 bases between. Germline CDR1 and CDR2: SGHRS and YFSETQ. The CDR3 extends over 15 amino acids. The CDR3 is CASSLVRGANEKLFF. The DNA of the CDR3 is TGCGCCAGCAGCTTGGTGCGGGGAGCTAATGAAAAACTGTTTTTT.

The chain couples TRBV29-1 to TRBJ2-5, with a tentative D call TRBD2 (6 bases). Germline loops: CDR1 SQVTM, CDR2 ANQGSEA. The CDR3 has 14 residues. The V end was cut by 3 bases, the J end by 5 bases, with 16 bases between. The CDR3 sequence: CSVEFGGVPETQYF. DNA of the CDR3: TGCAGCGTTGAGTTCGGCGGGGTACCGGAGACCCAGTACTTC.

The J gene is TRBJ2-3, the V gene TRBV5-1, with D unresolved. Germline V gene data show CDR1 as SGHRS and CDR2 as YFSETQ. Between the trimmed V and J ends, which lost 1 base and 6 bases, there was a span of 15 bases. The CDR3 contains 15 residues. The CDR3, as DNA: TGCGCCAGCAGCTTGAGGGATCCTGGGTACGATACGCAGTATTTT. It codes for CASSLRDPGYDTQYF.

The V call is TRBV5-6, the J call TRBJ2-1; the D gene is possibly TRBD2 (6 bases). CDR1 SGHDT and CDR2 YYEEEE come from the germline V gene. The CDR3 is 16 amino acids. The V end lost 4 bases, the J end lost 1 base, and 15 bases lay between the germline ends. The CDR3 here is CASSEGTGDSYNEQFF. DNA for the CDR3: TGTGCCAGCAGCGAAGGGACGGGGGATTCCTACAATGAGCAGTTCTTC.

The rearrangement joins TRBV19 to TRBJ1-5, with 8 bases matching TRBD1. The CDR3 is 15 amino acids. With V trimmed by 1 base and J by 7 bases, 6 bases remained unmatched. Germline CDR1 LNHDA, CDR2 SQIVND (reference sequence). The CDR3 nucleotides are TGTGCCAGTAGTATAGTACAGGGGGGAGGACAGCCCCAGCATTTT. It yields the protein CASSIVQGGGQPQHF.

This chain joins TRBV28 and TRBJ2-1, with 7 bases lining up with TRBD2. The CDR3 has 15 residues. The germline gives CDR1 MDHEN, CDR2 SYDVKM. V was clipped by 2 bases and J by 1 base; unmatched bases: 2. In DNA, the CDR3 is TGTGCCAGCAGTTTACCCGGGAGGTCCTACAATGAGCAGTTCTTC. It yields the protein CASSLPGRSYNEQFF.

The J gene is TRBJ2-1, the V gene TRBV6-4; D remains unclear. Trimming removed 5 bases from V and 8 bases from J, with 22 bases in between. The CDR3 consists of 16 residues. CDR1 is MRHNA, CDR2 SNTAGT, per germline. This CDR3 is CASSQTYGPPLHEQFF. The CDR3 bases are TGTGCCAGCAGTCAAACCTACGGGCCCCCTTTGCATGAGCAGTTCTTC.

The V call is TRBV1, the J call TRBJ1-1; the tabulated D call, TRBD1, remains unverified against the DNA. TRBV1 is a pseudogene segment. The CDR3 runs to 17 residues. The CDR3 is CTSSQDLAGGRNTEAFF. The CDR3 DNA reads TGCACCAGCAGCCAAGATTTGGCAGGGGGCAGGAACACTGAAGCTTTCTTT.

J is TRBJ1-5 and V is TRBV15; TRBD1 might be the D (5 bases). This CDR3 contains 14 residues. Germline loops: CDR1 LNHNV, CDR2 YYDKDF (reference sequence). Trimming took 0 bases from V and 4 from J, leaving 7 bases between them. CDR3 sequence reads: CATSREQGNQPQHF. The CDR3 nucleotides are TGTGCCACCAGCAGAGAGCAGGGAAATCAGCCCCAGCATTTT.

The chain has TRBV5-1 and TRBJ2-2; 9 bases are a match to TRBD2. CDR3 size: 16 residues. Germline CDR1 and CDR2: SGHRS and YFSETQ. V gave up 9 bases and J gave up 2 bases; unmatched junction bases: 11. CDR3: CATYLSGSQNTGELFF. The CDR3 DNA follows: TGCGCCACCTATCTTAGCGGGAGCCAAAACACCGGGGAGCTGTTTTTT.

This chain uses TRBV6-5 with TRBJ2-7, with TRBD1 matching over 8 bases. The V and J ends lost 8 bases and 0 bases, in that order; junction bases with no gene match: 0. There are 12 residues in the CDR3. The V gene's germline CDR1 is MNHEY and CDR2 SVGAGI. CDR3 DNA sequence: TGTGCCAGCGGACAGGGCTCCTACGAGCAGTACTTC. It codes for CASGQGSYEQYF.

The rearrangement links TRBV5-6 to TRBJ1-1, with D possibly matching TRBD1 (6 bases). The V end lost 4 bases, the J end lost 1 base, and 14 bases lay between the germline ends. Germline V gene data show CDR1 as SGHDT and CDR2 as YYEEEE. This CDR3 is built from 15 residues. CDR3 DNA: TGTGCCAGCAGCCGTTACAGGGCACCGAACACTGAAGCTTTCTTT. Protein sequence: CASSRYRAPNTEAFF.

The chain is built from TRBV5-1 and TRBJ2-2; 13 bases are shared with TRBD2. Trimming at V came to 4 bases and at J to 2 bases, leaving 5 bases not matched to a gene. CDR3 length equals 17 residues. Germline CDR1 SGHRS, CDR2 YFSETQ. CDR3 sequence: CASSAGLAGLNTGELFF. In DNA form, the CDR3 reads TGCGCCAGCAGCGCGGGACTAGCGGGACTAAACACCGGGGAGCTGTTTTTT. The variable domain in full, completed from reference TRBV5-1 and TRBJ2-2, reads KAGVTQTPRYLIKTRGQQVTLSCSPISGHRSVSWYQQTPGQGLQFLFEYFSETQRNKGNFPGRFSGRQFSNSRSEMNVSTLELGDSALYLCASSAGLAGLNTGELFFGEGSRLTVL.

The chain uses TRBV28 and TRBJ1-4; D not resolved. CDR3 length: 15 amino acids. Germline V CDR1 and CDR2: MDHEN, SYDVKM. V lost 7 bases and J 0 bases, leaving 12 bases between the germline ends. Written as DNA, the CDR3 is TGTGCCAGCACCCGGGCGGGCGCAACTAATGAAAAACTGTTTTTT. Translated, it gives CASTRAGATNEKLFF. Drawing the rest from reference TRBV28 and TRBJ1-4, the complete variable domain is DVKVTQSSRYLVKRTGEKVFLECVQDMDHENMFWYRQDPGLGLRLIYFSYDVKMKEKGDIPEGYSVSREKKERFSLILESASTNQTSMYLCASTRAGATNEKLFFGSGTQLSVL.

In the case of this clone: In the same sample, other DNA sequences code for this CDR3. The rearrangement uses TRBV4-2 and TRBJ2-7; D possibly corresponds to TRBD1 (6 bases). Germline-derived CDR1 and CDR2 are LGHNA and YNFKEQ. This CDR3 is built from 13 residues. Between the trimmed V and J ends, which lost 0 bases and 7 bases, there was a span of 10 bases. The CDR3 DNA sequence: TGTGCCAGCAGCCAAGACAGGGGTAGAGAGCAGTACTTC. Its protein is CASSQDRGREQYF.

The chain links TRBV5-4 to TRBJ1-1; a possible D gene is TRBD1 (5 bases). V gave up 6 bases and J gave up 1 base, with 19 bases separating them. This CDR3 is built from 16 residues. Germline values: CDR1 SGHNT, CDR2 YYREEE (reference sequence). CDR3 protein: CASTFAGAGQNTEAFF. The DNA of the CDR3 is TGTGCCAGCACTTTCGCTGGGGCGGGGCAGAACACTGAAGCTTTCTTT.

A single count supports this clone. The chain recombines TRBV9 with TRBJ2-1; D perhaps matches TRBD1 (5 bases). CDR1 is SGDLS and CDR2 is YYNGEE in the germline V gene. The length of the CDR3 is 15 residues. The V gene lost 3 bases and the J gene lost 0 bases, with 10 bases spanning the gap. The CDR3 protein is CASSARVNSYNEQFF. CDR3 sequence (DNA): TGTGCCAGCAGCGCCAGGGTTAACTCCTACAATGAGCAGTTCTTC.

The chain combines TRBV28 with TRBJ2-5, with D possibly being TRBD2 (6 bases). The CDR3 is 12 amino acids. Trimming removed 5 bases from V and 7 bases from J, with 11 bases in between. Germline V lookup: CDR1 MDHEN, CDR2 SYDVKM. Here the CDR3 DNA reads TGTGCCAGCAGTCCCACCGGGAGGACCCAGTACTTC. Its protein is CASSPTGRTQYF.

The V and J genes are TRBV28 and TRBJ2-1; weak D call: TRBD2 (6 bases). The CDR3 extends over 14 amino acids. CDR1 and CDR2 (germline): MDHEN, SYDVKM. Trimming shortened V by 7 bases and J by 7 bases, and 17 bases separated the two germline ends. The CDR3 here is CASKGGNFPNEQFF. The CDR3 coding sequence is TGTGCCAGCAAAGGCGGGAATTTCCCGAATGAGCAGTTCTTC.

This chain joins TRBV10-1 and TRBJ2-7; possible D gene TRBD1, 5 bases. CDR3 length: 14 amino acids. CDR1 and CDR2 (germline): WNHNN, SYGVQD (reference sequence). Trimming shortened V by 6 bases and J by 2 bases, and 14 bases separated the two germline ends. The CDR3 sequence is CASSITGDPYEQYF. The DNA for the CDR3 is TGCGCCAGCAGCATTACAGGTGACCCCTACGAGCAGTACTTC.

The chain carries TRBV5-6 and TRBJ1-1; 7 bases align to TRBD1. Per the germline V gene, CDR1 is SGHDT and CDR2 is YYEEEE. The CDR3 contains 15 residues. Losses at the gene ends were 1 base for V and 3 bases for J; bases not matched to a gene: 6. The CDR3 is CASSLRSTGDTEAFF. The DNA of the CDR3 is TGTGCCAGCAGCTTGCGGTCAACAGGGGACACTGAAGCTTTCTTT.

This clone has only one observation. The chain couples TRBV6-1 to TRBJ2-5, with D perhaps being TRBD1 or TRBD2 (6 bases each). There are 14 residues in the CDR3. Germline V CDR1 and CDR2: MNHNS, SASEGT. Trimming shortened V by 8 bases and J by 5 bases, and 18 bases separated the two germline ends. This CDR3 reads CASVSWGAEETQYF. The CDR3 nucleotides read TGTGCCAGCGTCTCATGGGGGGCAGAGGAGACCCAGTACTTC.

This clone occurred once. The CDR3 DNA is TGCGCCAGCAGGCCTCCGAGACAGGGTTACGAGCAGTACTTC. It codes for CASRPPRQGYEQYF. The J gene is TRBJ2-7, the V gene TRBV10-2; TRBD1 agrees at 7 bases. This CDR3 region has 14 residues. From germline, CDR1 is WSHSY and CDR2 SAAADI. The J segment lost 4 bases and the V segment lost 6 bases, leaving 9 bases of the junction unmatched.

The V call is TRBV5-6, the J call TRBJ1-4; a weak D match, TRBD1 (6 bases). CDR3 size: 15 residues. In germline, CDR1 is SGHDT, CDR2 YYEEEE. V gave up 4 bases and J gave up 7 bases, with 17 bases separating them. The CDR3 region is CASSNTGTSGEKLFF. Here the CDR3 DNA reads TGTGCCAGCAGCAACACCGGGACATCTGGTGAAAAACTGTTTTTT.

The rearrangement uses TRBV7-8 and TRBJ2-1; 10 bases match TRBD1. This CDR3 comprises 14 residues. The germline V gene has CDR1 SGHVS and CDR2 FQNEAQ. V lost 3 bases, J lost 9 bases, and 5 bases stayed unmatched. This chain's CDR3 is CASSFDRGLSEQFF. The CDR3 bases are TGTGCCAGCAGCTTCGACAGGGGGCTTTCTGAGCAGTTCTTC.

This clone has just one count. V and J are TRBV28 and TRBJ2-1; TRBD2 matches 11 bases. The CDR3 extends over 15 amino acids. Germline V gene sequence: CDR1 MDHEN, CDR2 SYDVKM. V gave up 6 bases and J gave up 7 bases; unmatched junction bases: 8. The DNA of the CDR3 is TGTGCCAGCAGGTTAGCGGGAGGGCCCGGGAATGAGCAGTTCTTC. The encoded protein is CASRLAGGPGNEQFF.

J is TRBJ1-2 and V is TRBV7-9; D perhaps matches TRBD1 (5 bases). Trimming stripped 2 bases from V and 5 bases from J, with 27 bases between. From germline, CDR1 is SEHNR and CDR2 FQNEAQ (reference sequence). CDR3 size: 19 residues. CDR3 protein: CASSLLGVAGSPLNYGYTF. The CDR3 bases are TGTGCCAGCAGCTTATTGGGGGTGGCAGGGAGCCCCTTGAATTATGGCTACACCTTC.

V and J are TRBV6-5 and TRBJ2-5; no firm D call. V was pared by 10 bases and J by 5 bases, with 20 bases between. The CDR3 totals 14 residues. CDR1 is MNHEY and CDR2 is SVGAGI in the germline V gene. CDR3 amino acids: CATQKTRVGETQYF. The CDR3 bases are TGTGCCACCCAAAAGACTCGGGTGGGGGAGACCCAGTACTTC.

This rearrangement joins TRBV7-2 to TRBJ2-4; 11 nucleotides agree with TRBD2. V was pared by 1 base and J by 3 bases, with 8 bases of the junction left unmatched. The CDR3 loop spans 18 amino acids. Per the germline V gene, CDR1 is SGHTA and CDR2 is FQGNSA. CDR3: CASSLGLVAGGVKNIQYF. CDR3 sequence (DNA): TGTGCCAGCAGCTTAGGTTTGGTAGCGGGAGGGGTCAAAAACATTCAGTACTTC. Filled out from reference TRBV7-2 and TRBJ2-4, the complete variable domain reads GAGVSQSPSNKVTEKGKDVELRCDPISGHTALYWYRQSLGQGLEFLIYFQGNSAPDKSGLPSDRFSAERTGGSVSTLTIQRTQQEDSAVYLCASSLGLVAGGVKNIQYFGAGTRLSVL.